The 32 T cell receptor beta chains below come from one sample, sequenced in a study of radiotherapy plus CTLA-4 blockade in lung cancer (dated by TCRdb to the late 2010s). Receptor amplification or capture employed the immunoSEQ multiplex PCR assay. Imported from immuneACCESS, the table was reduced by TCRdb to in-frame sequences with V and J called. These copies leave out some clones; in studies compared against another copy, an unresolved V gene accounts for under half, and the cause of the remainder is not known. For this sample there are tens of thousands of clones; roughly four fifths appear just once. The ten largest clones represent 15% to 20% of the sample. Material: peripheral blood, obtained from a patient treated with radiotherapy plus ipilimumab. Receptor source: a human donor with non-small cell lung cancer whose response to radiotherapy plus ipilimumab could not be evaluated. Some clones in this sample may be carry-over from other donors' samples.

The rearrangement joins TRBV27 to TRBJ2-1; a possible D gene is TRBD1 (6 bases). Trimming cost V 5 bases and J 4 bases, with 15 bases left between them. This CDR3 has 15 residues. Germline V gene data show CDR1 as MNHEY and CDR2 as SMNVEV (reference sequence). In nucleotides, the CDR3 is TGTGCCAGCAGTAATGGCCAGGGGCTGTACAATGAGCAGTTCTTC. It yields the protein CASSNGQGLYNEQFF.

The CDR3 sequence is CASSSRSHTEAFF. CDR3 bases: TGTGCCAGCAGCTCCCGTAGCCACACTGAAGCTTTCTTT. The V call is TRBV9, the J call TRBJ1-1; D gene uncertain. Trimming pared 4 bases from V and 3 bases from J, leaving 10 bases between. The CDR3 is 13 residues long. The germline V gene has CDR1 SGDLS and CDR2 YYNGEE.

The J gene is TRBJ1-5, the V gene TRBV6-4; no firm D call. V shed 6 bases and J shed 1 base, with 7 bases lying between them. Germline loops: CDR1 MRHNA, CDR2 SNTAGT. The CDR3 is made up of 13 amino acids. The CDR3, as DNA: TGTGCCAGCAGCCCGGAGAGCAATCAGCCCCAGCATTTT. Its protein is CASSPESNQPQHF.

The chain is built from TRBV28 and TRBJ1-1; weak D call: TRBD1 (5 bases). V lost 7 bases, J lost 1 base, and 10 bases lay in between. The CDR3 runs to 13 residues. Germline values: CDR1 MDHEN, CDR2 SYDVKM. CDR3 nucleotide sequence: TGTGCCAGCATTTCCGGACAGAACACTGAAGCTTTCTTT. Its protein product is CASISGQNTEAFF.

CDR3 coding DNA: TGTGCCAGCAGCTTACGTACTAGCGGCACAGATACGCAGTATTTT. Its translation is CASSLRTSGTDTQYF. The chain uses TRBV7-9 and TRBJ2-3, with 7 positions matching TRBD2. Germline trimming cut 2 bases from V and 1 base from J; bases unmatched to any gene: 3. In germline, CDR1 is SEHNR, CDR2 FQNEAQ (reference sequence). This CDR3 region has 15 residues. The full variable domain, with the rest looked up from reference TRBV7-9 and TRBJ2-3, is DTGVSQNPRHKITKRGQNVTFRCDPISEHNRLYWYRQTLGQGPEFLTYFQNEAQLEKSRLLSDRFSAERPKGSFSTLEIQRTEQGDSAMYLCASSLRTSGTDTQYFGPGTRLTVL.

About this clone itself: Within the sample, other DNA sequences also encode this same CDR3. V usage is TRBV6-6 and J usage is TRBJ1-1; 10 bases match TRBD1. The V gene's germline CDR1 is MNHNY and CDR2 SVGAGI (reference sequence). The CDR3 contains 14 residues. Germline trimming cut 7 bases from V and 8 bases from J; bases unmatched to any gene: 10. The chain's CDR3 is CASKDRGAGREAFF. DNA of the CDR3: TGTGCCAGCAAGGACAGGGGGGCCGGAAGGGAAGCTTTCTTT.

The chain is built from TRBV7-9 and TRBJ1-5, with D possibly being TRBD1 (6 bases). Trimming took off 5 bases at V and 3 bases at J, with 11 bases between the two ends. The CDR3 spans 14 residues. Germline CDR1 and CDR2: SEHNR and FQNEAQ (reference sequence). The chain's CDR3 is CASSLQGINQPQHF. CDR3 in DNA: TGTGCCAGCAGCCTACAGGGTATCAATCAGCCCCAGCATTTT.

CDR3 in DNA: TGTGCCAGCAGTGGGTCGGGGAATGAGCAGTTCTTC. Encoded protein: CASSGSGNEQFF. The rearrangement uses TRBV2 and TRBJ2-1; perhaps TRBD2 as D (5 bases). V was clipped by 4 bases and J by 7 bases, with 8 bases between them. The CDR3 sequence is 12 residues long. Germline values: CDR1 SNHLY, CDR2 FYNNEI.

The chain employs TRBV7-2 and TRBJ1-6; D gene ambiguous. The germline gives CDR1 SGHTA, CDR2 FQGNSA. The CDR3 totals 14 residues. V was clipped by 7 bases and J by 9 bases, with 16 bases between them. CDR3 amino acids: CASTTVTYGSPLHF. The DNA for the CDR3 is TGTGCCAGCACCACCGTGACATATGGTTCACCCCTCCACTTT.

V gene TRBV7-2 combines with J gene TRBJ2-1; tentative D call: TRBD2 (6 bases). The CDR3 spans 15 residues. Germline values: CDR1 SGHTA, CDR2 FQGNSA. V lost 8 bases and J 0 bases, leaving 14 bases between the germline ends. The CDR3 DNA follows: TGTGCCAGCGGGTCGGAGGGGAGCTCCTACAATGAGCAGTTCTTC. Its translation: CASGSEGSSYNEQFF.

The chain carries TRBV5-6 and TRBJ1-4; the match to TRBD1 covers 7 bases. Germline CDR1 and CDR2: SGHDT and YYEEEE. With V trimmed by 4 bases and J by 4 bases, 13 bases remained unmatched. CDR3 size: 17 residues. CDR3 residues: CASSAPFNDRDNEKLFF. CDR3 sequence (DNA): TGTGCCAGCAGCGCGCCCTTTAACGACAGGGATAATGAAAAACTGTTTTTT.

The chain joins TRBV11-2 to TRBJ2-1; a possible D gene is TRBD2 (6 bases). V gave up 5 bases and J gave up 7 bases, with 18 bases separating them. Germline CDR1 is SGHAT and CDR2 is FQNNGV. CDR3 size: 15 residues. The CDR3 bases are TGTGCCAGCAGCCCGCCCAGCCGGAGGGGAAATGAGCAGTTCTTC. Its translation: CASSPPSRRGNEQFF.

The rearrangement links TRBV6-5 to TRBJ2-3; TRBD1 agrees at 9 bases. The length of the CDR3 is 15 residues. Trimming at V came to 2 bases and at J to 3 bases, leaving 3 bases not matched to a gene. Germline-derived CDR1 and CDR2 are MNHEY and SVGAGI. The CDR3 here is CASSYGQGRTDTQYF. CDR3 in DNA: TGTGCCAGCAGTTACGGACAGGGGCGGACAGATACGCAGTATTTT.

The chain uses TRBV27 and TRBJ1-1; no definite D call. The CDR3 sequence is 14 residues long. Germline-derived CDR1 and CDR2 are MNHEY and SMNVEV (reference sequence). Trimming pared 1 base from V and 6 bases from J, leaving 12 bases between. CDR3 sequence: CASSLYGEGSEAFF. The CDR3 nucleotides are TGTGCCAGCAGTTTATATGGTGAGGGTTCTGAAGCTTTCTTT.

V is TRBV7-6 and J is TRBJ2-7; 8 positions agree with TRBD1. This CDR3 has 15 amino acids. V lost 4 bases to trimming and J lost 7 bases; unmatched junction nucleotides: 12. Looked up from germline, CDR1 is SGHVS and CDR2 is FNYEAQ. CDR3 amino acids: CASSSVITGTGEQYF. The DNA for the CDR3 is TGTGCCAGCAGCTCCGTTATTACCGGGACAGGAGAGCAGTACTTC.

V gene TRBV10-3 combines with J gene TRBJ2-7, with 12 bases identical to TRBD2. This CDR3 is built from 14 residues. The germline CDR1 and CDR2 sequences are ENHRY and SYGVKD. The trim removed 3 bases at V and 6 bases at J, leaving 3 bases unmatched. CDR3 protein: CAISDRTSGVEQYF. The CDR3 bases are TGTGCCATCAGTGACCGGACTAGCGGGGTCGAGCAGTACTTC.

This clone has a single count. The chain's CDR3 is CASSDGLAGYEQYF. CDR3 nucleotide sequence: TGCGCCAGCAGCGACGGACTAGCGGGCTACGAGCAGTACTTC. The chain links TRBV5-1 to TRBJ2-5; 11 bases are a match to TRBD2. The DNA end lines up better with TRBJ2-7; the J call may be wrong. CDR3 length: 14 amino acids. The germline V gene encodes CDR1 SGHRS and CDR2 YFSETQ.

This clone occurred many times. The DNA of the CDR3 is TGTGCCAGCAGCCAGGGAGGGGGGGTAGATGGCTACACCTTC. Amino acids: CASSQGGGVDGYTF. The chain links TRBV6-6 to TRBJ1-2; D is possibly TRBD1 (6 bases). The germline V gene has CDR1 MNHNY and CDR2 SVGAGI (reference sequence). Trimming removed 6 bases from V and 6 bases from J, with 17 bases in between. CDR3 length: 14 residues.

The chain has TRBV29-1 and TRBJ1-4, with D possibly being TRBD1 (5 bases). V was shortened by 5 bases and J by 12 bases, with 19 bases between the two germline ends. The CDR3 covers 13 residues. CDR1 is SQVTM and CDR2 is ANQGSEA in the germline V gene. Here the CDR3 DNA reads TGCAGCGTTCTCACGACAGACATGGGCCAACTGTTTTTT. It translates to CSVLTTDMGQLFF.

V and J are TRBV19 and TRBJ2-1; 13 bases agree with TRBD2. Trimming took 6 bases from V and 4 from J; bases not matched to a gene: 6. Germline V gene sequence: CDR1 LNHDA, CDR2 SQIVND (reference sequence). The CDR3 runs 16 residues. CDR3: CASRGMTSGGYNEQFF. The CDR3 region has the DNA TGTGCCAGTAGAGGTATGACTAGCGGGGGGTACAATGAGCAGTTCTTC.

This clone showed up just a few times. The chain combines TRBV28 with TRBJ2-7; 10 bases map to TRBD1. Unmatched junction bases numbered 14, after V lost 6 bases and J lost 3 bases. CDR3 length equals 17 residues. Germline V gene lookup returns CDR1 MDHEN and CDR2 SYDVKM. This chain's CDR3 is CASSSRTGGTGLYEQYF. In nucleotides, the CDR3 is TGTGCCAGCAGCTCTAGGACAGGGGGAACGGGACTCTACGAGCAGTACTTC.

The table lists this clone with a few counts. The chain uses TRBV7-9 and TRBJ2-3, with 7 bases fitting TRBD2. V dropped 3 bases and J dropped 4; count of bases not matched to a gene: 1. The CDR3 has 13 residues. Germline CDR1 reads SEHNR; CDR2 reads FQNEAQ (reference sequence). For the CDR3, the DNA is TGTGCCAGCAGCTTGGCGGGGGCAGATACGCAGTATTTT. Translated: CASSLAGADTQYF.

The chain carries TRBV28 and TRBJ2-7, with TRBD2 matching over 8 bases. This CDR3 is 16 amino acids long. Trimming at V came to 6 bases and at J to 6 bases, leaving 16 bases not matched to a gene. From germline, CDR1 is MDHEN and CDR2 SYDVKM. This CDR3 is CASSQGSSAGGGEQYF. The DNA of the CDR3 is TGTGCCAGCAGCCAGGGTTCTTCGGCGGGGGGCGGCGAGCAGTACTTC.

This chain links TRBV11-3 with TRBJ2-5; 9 nucleotides agree with TRBD1. With 1 base clipped from V and 4 bases from J, the junction kept 10 bases outside the gene matches. The germline CDR1 and CDR2 sequences are SGHNT and YENEEA. The CDR3 is 17 amino acids. CDR3 in amino acids: CASSLGGDRERGETQYF. The DNA for the CDR3 is TGTGCCAGCAGCTTAGGCGGGGACAGGGAGCGAGGAGAGACCCAGTACTTC. Full variable domain (remainder filled in from reference TRBV11-3 and TRBJ2-5): EAGVVQSPRYKIIEKKQPVAFWCNPISGHNTLYWYLQNLGQGPELLIRYENEEAVDDSQLPKDRFSAERLKGVDSTLKIQPAELGDSAVYLCASSLGGDRERGETQYFGPGTRLLVL.

This clone has just one count. This chain links TRBV29-1 with TRBJ1-2; D is undetermined. Between the trimmed V and J ends, which lost 2 bases and 1 base, there was a span of 8 bases. The CDR3 covers 13 residues. CDR1 and CDR2 (germline): SQVTM, ANQGSEA. CDR3 bases: TGCAGCGTTGAATATTTGAGTAACTATGGCTACACCTTC. Its protein is CSVEYLSNYGYTF.

The DNA of the CDR3 is TGTGCCAGCACCAGATCCCAAGAGACCCAGTACTTC. Protein product: CASTRSQETQYF. V gene TRBV6-1 combines with J gene TRBJ2-5; D ambiguous. From germline, CDR1 is MNHNS and CDR2 SASEGT. V was shortened by 7 bases and J by 1 base, with 7 bases between the two germline ends. This CDR3 region has 12 residues.

This clone was counted a few times. This chain connects TRBV21-1 to TRBJ1-5; TRBD1 is taken as the D call from the table, unchecked against the DNA. TRBV21-1 counts as a pseudogene. This CDR3 contains 17 residues. This CDR3 reads CASSKGEGTGVGRPQHF. CDR3 bases: TGTGCCAGCAGCAAAGGGGAGGGGACAGGGGTTGGGCGGCCCCAGCATTTT.

With regard to this clone: A read error may produce the germline difference seen at one junction end. The chain employs TRBV11-3 and TRBJ1-1; D gene uncertain. The length of the CDR3 is 14 residues. CDR1 and CDR2 (germline): SGHNT, YENEEA. The CDR3 sequence: CASSLSGVNAEAFF. CDR3 nucleotides: TGTGCCAGCAGCTTATCCGGGGTGAACGCTGAAGCTTTCTTT.

This clone has more than one count but fewer than ten. The V and J genes are TRBV19 and TRBJ1-2; D not resolved. Trimming took 3 bases from V and 6 from J, leaving 8 bases between them. The CDR3 length is 12 residues. Germline V gives CDR1 LNHDA, CDR2 SQIVND (reference sequence). The chain's CDR3 is CASSMRNNGYTF. CDR3 bases: TGTGCCAGTAGTATGAGGAATAATGGCTACACCTTC.

The chain recombines TRBV27 with TRBJ2-3, with D tentatively TRBD2 (5 bases). The CDR3 covers 15 residues. Germline CDR1 is MNHEY and CDR2 is SMNVEV (reference sequence). The V end was cut by 6 bases, the J end by 0 bases, with 13 bases between. The CDR3 reads CASSYRLTSTDTQYF. CDR3 in DNA: TGTGCCAGCAGCTACAGACTAACTAGCACAGATACGCAGTATTTT.

The rearrangement links TRBV5-1 to TRBJ1-5, with 8 bases fitting TRBD1. V trimming: 4 bases; J trimming: 5 bases; junction bases outside the gene matches: 8. CDR1 SGHRS and CDR2 YFSETQ come from the germline V gene. The CDR3 is 15 amino acids. CDR3 sequence: CASSEVGQGDQPQHF. CDR3 coding DNA: TGCGCCAGCAGCGAAGTTGGACAGGGTGATCAGCCCCAGCATTTT. The entire variable domain, with the rest obtained from reference TRBV5-1 and TRBJ1-5, is as follows: KAGVTQTPRYLIKTRGQQVTLSCSPISGHRSVSWYQQTPGQGLQFLFEYFSETQRNKGNFPGRFSGRQFSNSRSEMNVSTLELGDSALYLCASSEVGQGDQPQHFGDGTRLSIL.

The V gene is TRBV9, the J gene TRBJ2-2; 7 bases match TRBD2. This CDR3 has 15 amino acids. The V gene end was trimmed by 4 bases and the J gene end by 2 bases; junction bases not matched to a gene: 5. Germline CDR1 reads SGDLS; CDR2 reads YYNGEE. The CDR3 coding sequence is TGTGCCAGCAGCCCCTCGGGACTAAACACCGGGGAGCTGTTTTTT. Translated: CASSPSGLNTGELFF.